This TCR beta chain was documented in a study of esophageal squamous cell carcinoma under preoperative chemotherapy (dated by TCRdb to the late 2010s). Broadly, across the study: The study profiled TCR repertoires of both peripheral blood T cells and tumor-infiltrating lymphocytes. Repertoires were compared between samples taken before and after paclitaxel-nedaplatin therapy. The cohort comprised 4 or 5 patients with primary esophageal squamous cell carcinoma. The study assessed how paclitaxel-nedaplatin chemotherapy affected T-cell receptor repertoires in patients with esophageal squamous cell carcinoma. What the authors observed across the whole study: Paclitaxel-nedaplatin therapy induced immediate and substantial clonotype frequency changes, with contraction more likely among abundant clones than amplification. A significant increase in TCR diversity was observed in peripheral T cells after chemotherapy, whereas no such increase was observed in tumor-infiltrating lymphocytes. The analysis included only a handful of patients with esophageal squamous cell carcinoma, making the cohort small. Post-treatment tumor-infiltrating lymphocytes appeared partly derived from peripheral T cells migrating into the tumor, not solely from local clonal changes.

V sheds 0 bases and J sheds 4 bases, leaving 14 bases between their ends. Per the germline V gene (reference sequence), LGHDT is the CDR1 and YNNKEL is the CDR2. Inclusive of the bounding cysteine and phenylalanine, the CDR3 is 16 residues long. Left in the record is the CDR3 DNA by itself, 48 bases read in frame from the first base. The library was built by means of PCR. Reads for this sample came from a HiSeq X Ten. High-throughput sequencing was used to characterize the TCR repertoires. TCRdb applied fastp at Q25 and MiXCR to the public reads, then kept only in-frame beta chains. CDR3 protein sequences are deduplicated, and each keeps its most common genes and DNA. For this sample there are 15,000 to 20,000 distinct CDR3 sequences; less than 60% appear just once. Around 30% of the sample is taken by the ten largest. This clonotype was seen once. This clone's antigen is unknown. No per-base quality is available; no much larger clone lies one base away. Support from one read is weak.

The meaning of the sample's time point label: before preoperative PTX-NDP chemotherapy. Paclitaxel-nedaplatin was administered to patients as preoperative chemotherapy before surgery. The origin of this receptor is a human donor with esophageal squamous cell carcinoma. The donor label of this sample is uncertain. The chain is encoded by TRBV3-1 joined to TRBJ2-3, with the D gene tentatively TRBD1 or TRBD2, based on 7 matching bases in each. This material was collected from a patient given preoperative chemotherapy. The CDR3 region: CASSQERGGGADTQYF. In nucleotides, the sequence is TGTGCCAGCAGCCAAGAACGGGGAGGGGGCGCAGATACGCAGTATTTT.